This T cell receptor beta chain derives from a study of T-cell reconstitution after alpha-beta-depleted transplantation in children. This clonotype came up many times. Its antigen is unidentified. V dropped 2 bases and J dropped 4; count of bases not matched to a gene: 3. Germline V gives CDR1 SGHTS, CDR2 YDEGEE. The length of the CDR3 is 14 residues. Overall study findings and caveats: T-cell counts and diversity at one year post-transplant came mainly from newly produced T cells.

Unique molecular identifiers featured in how the TCRbeta library was prepared. Each CDR3 protein is one row after TCRdb ran MiXCR on the PCR reads. The sample lists almost 500,000 distinct CDR3 sequences, about 10% seen once, with around 2% in the top ten. Sequenced material: PBMCs, taken before TCRalphabeta/CD19-depleted stem cell transplant. The chain carries TRBV5-8 and TRBJ1-2, with TRBD1 matching over 9 bases. This clonotype was sampled from a child younger than 10 with inherited bone marrow failure, due to receive a stem cell transplant. The CDR3 DNA reads TGTGCCAGCAGCTTTGGGACAGGGTCCTATGGCTACACCTTC. As protein: CASSFGTGSYGYTF.